These T cell receptor beta chains were read from a single sample in a study of blood T cell repertoires in COVID-19. Clones were sequenced by immunoSEQ multiplex PCR, and TCRdb holds only the in-frame ones, with some missing. The sample records 150,000 or so clones, around four fifths being singletons. The sequenced sample consisted of PBMCs or T cells enriched from blood (not recorded which). The receptors were gathered from a woman between 45 and 65 years old who had recovered from COVID-19. Each CDR3 is given without its conserved first and last residue.

v_gene: TRBV5-4; CDR3aa: ASSLLGGITGELF
v_gene: TRBV6-5; CDR3aa: ASRRTSGDYEQY
v_gene: TRBV6-5; CDR3aa: ASRRDPWGYT
v_gene: TRBV5-4; CDR3aa: ASSFGTGLLEQY
v_gene: TRBV27; CDR3aa: ASSLSWPSPYGYT
v_gene: TRBV27; CDR3aa: ASRHGAGGLYNEQF
v_gene: TRBV6-2/TRBV6-3; CDR3aa: ASSPRVNTGELF
v_gene: TRBV11-1; CDR3aa: ASSLDRGPDTQY
v_gene: TRBV2; CDR3aa: ASSLRTNRGTEAF
v_gene: TRBV3-1/TRBV3-2; CDR3aa: ASSPGKTSGILF
v_gene: TRBV21-1; CDR3aa: ASSIPSTSGELF
v_gene: TRBV7-3; CDR3aa: ASSSRTSGAYNEQF
v_gene: TRBV6-5; CDR3aa: ASSYSPSGSGNTIY
v_gene: TRBV18; CDR3aa: ASSPKLTEAF
v_gene: TRBV19; CDR3aa: ASSINPYTGELF
v_gene: TRBV10-2; CDR3aa: ASSVGLAGQRAGTQY
v_gene: TRBV5-1; CDR3aa: ASSLFRGSEQY
v_gene: TRBV21-1; CDR3aa: ASSKEGTGKFFNEQF
v_gene: TRBV12-5; CDR3aa: ASGLTPNTEAF
v_gene: TRBV18; CDR3aa: ASSPKPESYEQY
v_gene: TRBV5-6; CDR3aa: ASSQTGGETEAF
v_gene: TRBV10-3; CDR3aa: AISERGSTDTQY
v_gene: TRBV4-2; CDR3aa: ASSQAGNTEAF
v_gene: TRBV21-1; CDR3aa: ASRTSRDNEQF
v_gene: TRBV4-3; CDR3aa: ASSQNPSTGQF
v_gene: TRBV5-4; CDR3aa: ASSLGGGGDTQY
v_gene: TRBV2; CDR3aa: ASSTIGVNTEAF
v_gene: TRBV19; CDR3aa: ASSPQGGEQY
v_gene: TRBV6-2/TRBV6-3; CDR3aa: ASSASSEGGELF
v_gene: TRBV7-2; CDR3aa: ASSSNRVSDTQY
v_gene: TRBV7-2; CDR3aa: ASRPRDRDNEKLF
v_gene: TRBV28; CDR3aa: ASSLRDRSSGNTIY
v_gene: TRBV18; CDR3aa: ASSPTGQSYNSPLH
v_gene: TRBV3-1/TRBV3-2; CDR3aa: ASSQNVRGETQY
v_gene: TRBV18; CDR3aa: ASSLLRVAGGSYNEQF
v_gene: TRBV21-1; CDR3aa: ASSIQGNTGELF
v_gene: TRBV9; CDR3aa: ASSTGLAGGETQY
v_gene: TRBV18; CDR3aa: ASSQGQSDEQY
v_gene: TRBV19; CDR3aa: ASSVTQVRNTEAF
v_gene: TRBV27; CDR3aa: ASSPTSGSWTGELF
v_gene: TRBV9; CDR3aa: ASSVTGLETQY
v_gene: TRBV28; CDR3aa: ATRGAGMSNQPQH
v_gene: TRBV6-5; CDR3aa: ASRGPGYEQY
v_gene: TRBV6-2/TRBV6-3; CDR3aa: ASSQLAPRETQY
v_gene: TRBV4-1; CDR3aa: ASSQDQGLSGNTIY
v_gene: TRBV6-5; CDR3aa: ASSYSSGGSNQPQH
v_gene: TRBV2; CDR3aa: ASSAVTVNQPQH